This passage covers 19 T cell receptor beta chains from one sample sequenced in a study of CD8+ T cells in alopecia areata. Extracted RNA was reverse transcribed into cDNA, the sequencing template. Libraries were prepared by immunoSEQ multiplex PCR; TCRdb keeps only in-frame clonotypes and omits some of them. Counted here are about 200,000 clones, roughly 60% occurring once; the ten biggest clones make up 1.3%. The treatment is: oral pan-JAK inhibitor, 5-10 mg twice daily. This material consisted of CD4+ T cells sorted from blood, taken between weeks 49 and 50, from a patient treated with tofacitinib. The receptors originated from a human donor with alopecia areata.

V and J are TRBV12-5 and TRBJ1-5, with no clear D. V lost 1 base to trimming and J lost 5 bases, with 3 bases between them. The germline CDR1 and CDR2 sequences are LGHNT and FRNRAP. This CDR3 comprises 12 residues. CDR3 residues: CASGLDHQPQHF. CDR3 DNA: TGTGCTAGTGGTTTGGACCATCAGCCCCAGCATTTT.

Here the CDR3 DNA reads TGTGCCAGCAGTTTAGGGGGCCGGACAGATACGCAGTATTTT. This sequence encodes CASSLGGRTDTQYF. V gene TRBV27 combines with J gene TRBJ2-3; a possible D gene is TRBD1 (6 bases). Trimming removed 2 bases at V and 3 bases at J, with 9 bases between. Per the germline V gene, CDR1 is MNHEY and CDR2 is SMNVEV (reference sequence). The length of the CDR3 is 14 residues.

The rearrangement joins TRBV14 to TRBJ1-1, with D hard to call. Between the trimmed V and J ends, which lost 2 bases and 0 bases, there was a span of 13 bases. Germline V gene sequence: CDR1 SGHDN, CDR2 FVKESK. CDR3 length: 16 amino acids. This CDR3 reads CASSQLGRAMNTEAFF. The CDR3 DNA reads TGTGCCAGCAGCCAACTAGGCCGAGCAATGAACACTGAAGCTTTCTTT.

This clone was seen only once. This sequence joins TRBV20-1 and TRBJ1-2; TRBD1 matches 8 bases. Trimming took 5 bases from V and 6 from J; bases not matched to a gene: 2. CDR1 and CDR2 (germline): DFQATT, SNEGSKA (reference sequence). The CDR3 covers 11 residues. The CDR3 DNA sequence: TGCAGTGCTTCGACAGGGGATGGCTACACCTTC. Residues: CSASTGDGYTF.

This chain uses TRBV6-5 with TRBJ1-2; 9 bases map to TRBD1. After removal of 5 bases from V and 4 bases from J, the junction contained 8 bases not matched to a gene. Germline V gene lookup returns CDR1 MNHEY and CDR2 SVGAGI. CDR3 length equals 15 residues. CDR3: CASSRTGGASYGYTF. The CDR3, as DNA: TGTGCCAGCAGTAGAACAGGGGGCGCAAGCTATGGCTACACCTTC.

This clone was found a few times. The chain has TRBV29-1 and TRBJ2-2; D gene ambiguous. The CDR3 is 9 residues long. The V end was cut by 4 bases, the J end by 8 bases, with 2 bases between. Germline CDR1 SQVTM, CDR2 ANQGSEA. The CDR3 nucleotides are TGCAGCGTTGCGGGGGAGCTGTTTTTT. This translates into CSVAGELFF.

This chain joins TRBV27 and TRBJ2-1, with a tentative D call TRBD2 (6 bases). Per germline, CDR1 MNHEY and CDR2 SMNVEV (reference sequence). The CDR3 sequence is 13 residues long. Between the trimmed V and J ends, which lost 4 bases and 6 bases, there was a span of 10 bases. CDR3 DNA: TGTGCCAGCAGTTCCCTGACTAGCAATGAGCAGTTCTTC. Protein: CASSSLTSNEQFF.

This clone came up once. The genes are TRBV13 and TRBJ2-4, with unresolved D. The CDR3 totals 15 residues. V lost 1 base and J 1 base, leaving 8 bases between the germline ends. Looked up from germline, CDR1 is PRHDT and CDR2 is FYEKMQ (reference sequence). The CDR3 nucleotides are TGTGCCAGCAGCTTAGCTGGGATGGCCAAAAACATTCAGTACTTC. Residues: CASSLAGMAKNIQYF.

The chain recombines TRBV19 with TRBJ1-2, with D perhaps TRBD1 (5 bases). The germline CDR1 and CDR2 sequences are LNHDA and SQIVND (reference sequence). This CDR3 is built from 13 residues. V was shortened by 7 bases and J by 4 bases, with 13 bases between the two germline ends. CDR3 nucleotides: TGTGCCAGTAAAGACCAGGGCCCCTATGGCTACACCTTC. It codes for CASKDQGPYGYTF. The full variable domain, completed using reference TRBV19 and TRBJ1-2, is DGGITQSPKYLFRKEGQNVTLSCEQNLNHDAMYWYRQDPGQGLRLIYYSQIVNDFQKGDIAEGYSVSREKKESFPLTVTSAQKNPTAFYLCASKDQGPYGYTFGSGTRLTVV.

The V and J genes are TRBV5-1 and TRBJ2-3; either TRBD1 or TRBD2 may supply D (5 bases each). V was trimmed by 6 bases and J by 8 bases, leaving 16 bases between them. This CDR3 comprises 13 residues. In germline, CDR1 is SGHRS, CDR2 YFSETQ. The CDR3: CASTDGGISTQYF. The CDR3 nucleotides read TGCGCCAGCACCGATGGGGGTATAAGTACGCAGTATTTT.

This clone was detected a few times. The genes are TRBV25-1 and TRBJ2-7; D assignment may be TRBD1 or TRBD2 (5 bases each). Germline assignment: CDR1 MGHDK and CDR2 SYGVNS. V lost 0 bases, J lost 6 bases, and 9 bases lay in between. The CDR3 is 13 amino acids. The CDR3 is CASSEYGAGEQYF. The CDR3 DNA is TGTGCCAGCAGTGAATACGGGGCTGGCGAGCAGTACTTC.

This clone appeared a few times. The CDR3 DNA follows: TGTGCCAGCAGGTCAGGGGGCGCGGCTGGCTACACCTTC. It yields the protein CASRSGGAAGYTF. The rearrangement uses TRBV28 and TRBJ1-2, with TRBD1 matching over 8 bases. The CDR3 sequence is 13 residues long. Trimming took 6 bases from V and 7 from J; bases not matched to a gene: 7. Germline CDR1 and CDR2: MDHEN and SYDVKM.

The V gene is TRBV4-3, the J gene TRBJ2-7, with D possibly TRBD1 on 5 matching bases. Trimming took off 0 bases at V and 3 bases at J, with 12 bases between the two ends. The CDR3 runs 15 residues. Per the germline V gene, CDR1 is LGHNA and CDR2 is YSLEER. The CDR3 DNA reads as TGCGCCAGCAGCCAAGAGGTTTTCCAGGGCTACGAGCAGTACTTC. As protein: CASSQEVFQGYEQYF.

The chain has TRBV11-2 and TRBJ1-4; D not resolved. V gave up 6 bases and J gave up 15 bases, with 11 bases separating them. The CDR3 is 10 amino acids. Germline CDR1 SGHAT, CDR2 FQNNGV. The CDR3 sequence is CASRLTTVFF. In DNA form, the CDR3 reads TGTGCCAGCAGGCTAACTACAGTGTTTTTT.

This sequence joins TRBV10-3 and TRBJ2-5; 9 bases agree with TRBD1. The CDR3 is 15 amino acids. Germline CDR1 and CDR2: ENHRY and SYGVKD. Germline trimming cut 6 bases from V and 5 bases from J; bases unmatched to any gene: 10. The CDR3, as DNA: TGTGCCATCAGAGGAACAGGGGGCCGTGGGGAGACCCAGTACTTC. Translated: CAIRGTGGRGETQYF.

The J gene is TRBJ2-1, the V gene TRBV20-1; D is unresolved. The ends were cut back, 4 bases at V and 2 bases at J, with 3 bases in the middle. The CDR3 extends over 11 amino acids. Germline V gives CDR1 DFQATT, CDR2 SNEGSKA (reference sequence). CDR3 in amino acids: CSANAYNEQFF. The CDR3, as DNA: TGCAGTGCTAACGCCTACAATGAGCAGTTCTTC.

The V and J genes are TRBV11-2 and TRBJ1-1; weak D call: TRBD1 (6 bases). The CDR3 length is 15 residues. Germline V lookup: CDR1 SGHAT, CDR2 FQNNGV. V shed 1 base and J shed 4 bases, with 13 bases lying between them. The DNA of the CDR3 is TGTGCCAGCAGCTTAGGCCCCCCGGGGGCCACTGAAGCTTTCTTT. It specifies CASSLGPPGATEAFF.

This chain links TRBV19 with TRBJ2-7; D possibly corresponds to TRBD2 (5 bases). Between the trimmed V and J ends, which lost 11 bases and 5 bases, there was a span of 16 bases. This CDR3 comprises 12 residues. Germline V gene sequence: CDR1 LNHDA, CDR2 SQIVND (reference sequence). This CDR3 reads CAGGGGRNEQYF. DNA of the CDR3: TGTGCCGGTGGCGGCGGGCGGAACGAGCAGTACTTC.

This sequence joins TRBV5-1 and TRBJ2-2, with D perhaps being TRBD1 or TRBD2 (5 bases each). V was clipped by 0 bases and J by 3 bases, with 9 bases between them. From germline, CDR1 is SGHRS and CDR2 YFSETQ. The CDR3 has 15 residues. DNA for the CDR3: TGCGCCAGCAGCTTGGCAGGGAGCGACACCGGGGAGCTGTTTTTT. This translates into CASSLAGSDTGELFF.